The text below deals with one T cell receptor beta chain. Its antigen remains unknown. An end of the junction differs from the germline gene, which may be a read error. RNA transcripts provided the source from which TCR beta CDR3 regions were amplified. The primer set for the first-round RT-PCR of the TCR CDR3 was HTBI. TCRdb called the multiplex PCR reads again in MiXCR, with one record for every CDR3 protein. The sample records 500,000 to 750,000 distinct CDR3 sequences, 13% to 15% being singletons. This entry comes from a study of T cells in Graves' hyperthyroidism and ophthalmopathy. Points from the study as a whole: Median prediction lead before ophthalmopathy onset was 6.5 months with the model.

CDR1 and CDR2 from the germline V gene are DFQATT and SNEGSKA (reference sequence). The CDR3 contains 11 residues. This clonotype was sampled from a woman aged 18-29 years with Graves' ophthalmopathy. The sequenced sample consisted of blood. The V and J genes are TRBV20-1 and TRBJ2-3, with TRBD2 as a possible D gene (6 bases). Written as DNA, the CDR3 is TGTGGCGGGGCTAGCACAGATACGCAGTATTTT. It codes for CGGASTDTQYF.